This T cell receptor (beta chain) was sequenced for a study of spatial heterogeneity in lung cancer. Time point given: sample taken at primary tumor resection. Unique molecular identifiers, one per molecule, were present on every TCR cDNA molecule. TCRdb itself ran the 5' RACE reads through MiXCR, one entry per CDR3 protein. The sample carries about 3,000 distinct CDR3 sequences, about 2.6% recorded once. This clonotype was counted many times. V lost 3 bases, J lost 1 base, and 14 bases lay in between. Germline values: CDR1 DFQATT, CDR2 SNEGSKA (reference sequence). The CDR3 spans 15 residues. The sample in question was normal lung tissue next to the tumor, obtained at surgery. The sequence derives from a male donor with early-stage non-small cell lung cancer. V gene TRBV20-1 combines with J gene TRBJ2-3; D is unclear. CDR3 amino acids: CSASPSDTGTDTQYF. As DNA, the CDR3 is TGCAGTGCTAGTCCCAGCGATACCGGCACAGATACGCAGTATTTT.